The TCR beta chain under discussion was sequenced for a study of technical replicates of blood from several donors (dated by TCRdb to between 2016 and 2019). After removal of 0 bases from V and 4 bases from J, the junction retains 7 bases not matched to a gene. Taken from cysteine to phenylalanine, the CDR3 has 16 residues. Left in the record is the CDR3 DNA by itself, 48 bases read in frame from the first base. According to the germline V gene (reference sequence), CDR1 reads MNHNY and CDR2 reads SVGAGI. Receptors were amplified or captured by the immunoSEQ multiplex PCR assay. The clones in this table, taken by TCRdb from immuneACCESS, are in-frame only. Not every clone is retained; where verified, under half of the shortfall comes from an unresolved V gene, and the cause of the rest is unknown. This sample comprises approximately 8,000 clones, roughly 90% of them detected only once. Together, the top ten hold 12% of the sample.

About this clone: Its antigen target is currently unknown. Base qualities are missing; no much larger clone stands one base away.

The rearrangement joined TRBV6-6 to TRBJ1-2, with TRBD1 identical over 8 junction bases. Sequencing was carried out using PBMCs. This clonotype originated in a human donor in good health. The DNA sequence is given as TGTGCCAGCAGTTACTCGACAACAGGGGGAGTCTATGGCTACACCTTC. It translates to CASSYSTTGGVYGYTF.